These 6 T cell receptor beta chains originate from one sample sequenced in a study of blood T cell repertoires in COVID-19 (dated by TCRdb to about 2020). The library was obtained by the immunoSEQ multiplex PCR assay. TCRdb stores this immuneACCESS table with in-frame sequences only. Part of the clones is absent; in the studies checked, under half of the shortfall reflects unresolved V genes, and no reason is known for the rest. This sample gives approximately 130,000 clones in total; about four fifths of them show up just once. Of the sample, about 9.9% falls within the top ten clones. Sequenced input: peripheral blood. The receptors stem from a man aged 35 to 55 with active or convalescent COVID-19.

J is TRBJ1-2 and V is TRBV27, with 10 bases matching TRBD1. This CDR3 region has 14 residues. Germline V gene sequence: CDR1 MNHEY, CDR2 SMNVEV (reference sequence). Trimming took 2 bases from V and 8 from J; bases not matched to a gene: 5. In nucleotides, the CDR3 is TGTGCCAGCAGTTTACTCCGGGACAGGGGAGGCTACACCTTC. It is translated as CASSLLRDRGGYTF.

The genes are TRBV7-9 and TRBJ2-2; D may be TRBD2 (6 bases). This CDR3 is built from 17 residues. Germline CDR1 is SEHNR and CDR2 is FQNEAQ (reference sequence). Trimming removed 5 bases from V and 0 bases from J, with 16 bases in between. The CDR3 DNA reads TGTGCCAGCAGCATAGGGCCAGCGGGTGCGAACACCGGGGAGCTGTTTTTT. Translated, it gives CASSIGPAGANTGELFF.

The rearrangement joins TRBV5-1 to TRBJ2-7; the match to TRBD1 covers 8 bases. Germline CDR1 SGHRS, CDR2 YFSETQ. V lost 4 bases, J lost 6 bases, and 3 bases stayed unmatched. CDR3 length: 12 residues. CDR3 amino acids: CASSRTGIEQYF. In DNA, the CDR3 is TGCGCCAGCAGCCGGACAGGGATCGAGCAGTACTTC.

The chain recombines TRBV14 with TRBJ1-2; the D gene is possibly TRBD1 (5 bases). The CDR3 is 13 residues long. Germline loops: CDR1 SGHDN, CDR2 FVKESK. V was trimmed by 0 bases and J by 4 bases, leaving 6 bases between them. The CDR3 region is CASSQETAYGYTF. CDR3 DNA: TGTGCCAGCAGCCAAGAGACAGCCTATGGCTACACCTTC.

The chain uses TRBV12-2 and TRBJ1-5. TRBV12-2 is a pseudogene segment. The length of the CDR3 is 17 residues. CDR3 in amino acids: CASPIRRGLFWNQPQHF. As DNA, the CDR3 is TGTGCAAGTCCCATCCGGAGAGGGTTGTTCTGGAATCAGCCCCAGCATTTT.

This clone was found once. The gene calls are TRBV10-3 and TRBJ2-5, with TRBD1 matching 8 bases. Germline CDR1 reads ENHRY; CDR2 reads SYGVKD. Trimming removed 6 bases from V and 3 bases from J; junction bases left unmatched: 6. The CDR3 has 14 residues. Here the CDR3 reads CAIRPTGVEETQYF. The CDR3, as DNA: TGTGCCATCAGGCCGACAGGGGTGGAAGAGACCCAGTACTTC.